The rows below give T cell receptor beta chains drawn from one sample of a study of molecular identifiers for immune sequencing clone quantification. One entry per CDR3 protein, called by TCRdb with MiXCR from the PCR reads. Here the sample spans just under 65,000 distinct CDR3 sequences, less than 20% being singletons. Specimen: naive CD8+ T cells from blood, with Jurkat cell RNA spiked in. Receptors were obtained from a human donor in good health. Some libraries in this study had Jurkat cell RNA spiked in. Both conserved end residues are part of each CDR3. A D gene is named only where the DNA matches it firmly. Clone sizes are given selectively: once, few, many, or a class where the clone is expanded.

J | size | D | V | CDR3 | DNA
TRBJ2-3 | many | . | TRBV29-1 | CSVDEGVTDTQYF | TGCAGCGTTGACGAAGGGGTCACAGATACGCAGTATTTT
TRBJ2-3 | many | TRBD2 | TRBV28 | CASSLFGLAESTDTQYF | TGTGCCAGCAGTTTATTCGGACTAGCGGAAAGCACAGATACGCAGTATTTT
TRBJ2-6 | . | . | TRBV7-9 | CAGSLVIAGANVLTF | TGTGCCGGCAGCTTAGTGATCGCTGGGGCCAACGTCCTGACTTTC
TRBJ2-7 | many | . | TRBV20-1 | CSARDPTSGTLYEQYF | TGCAGTGCTAGAGACCCCACCTCGGGGACTCTATACGAGCAGTACTTC
TRBJ2-7 | many | . | TRBV7-9 | CASSQKGAVYEQYF | TGTGCCAGCAGCCAAAAAGGGGCTGTCTACGAGCAGTACTTC
TRBJ2-7 | few | TRBD2 | TRBV4-2 | CASSHGGTPEQYF | TGTGCCAGCAGCCACGGGGGGACCCCAGAGCAGTACTTC
TRBJ1-4 | many | . | TRBV27 | CASSLTGSDEKLFF | TGTGCCAGCAGTTTAACAGGGTCGGATGAAAAACTGTTTTTT
TRBJ2-6 | many | TRBD1 | TRBV15 | CATSTPLVRGQQGANVLTF | TGTGCCACCAGCACCCCTTTGGTGAGGGGACAGCAAGGGGCCAACGTCCTGACTTTC
TRBJ2-7 | many | TRBD2 | TRBV29-1 | CSATSDSSYEQYF | TGCAGCGCAACTAGCGACAGCTCCTACGAGCAGTACTTC
TRBJ1-5 | many | . | TRBV5-6 | CASSLAAASGNQPQHF | TGTGCCAGCAGCTTGGCGGCCGCCTCGGGCAATCAGCCCCAGCATTTT
TRBJ1-5 | medium-sized | . | TRBV10-3 | CAITVDGGGNQPQHF | TGTGCCATCACCGTAGATGGGGGAGGCAATCAGCCCCAGCATTTT
TRBJ2-7 | many | . | TRBV11-2 | CASSRASEYYEQYF | TGTGCCAGCAGCCGGGCTAGCGAATACTACGAGCAGTACTTC
TRBJ1-2 | . | . | TRBV5-6 | CASSVGYGYTF | TGTGCCAGCAGCGTCGGCTATGGCTACACCTTC
TRBJ2-3 | many | TRBD2 | TRBV28 | CASSLPRALAGSTDTQYF | TGTGCCAGCAGTTTACCCCGGGCCCTAGCGGGTAGCACAGATACGCAGTATTTT
TRBJ2-1 | . | TRBD2 | TRBV18 | CASSPWASGNVEQFF | TGTGCCAGCTCACCGTGGGCTAGCGGGAACGTGGAGCAGTTCTTC
TRBJ2-2 | . | . | TRBV12-3/TRBV12-4 | CASSRGAGELFF | TGTGCCAGCAGTCGGGGCGCCGGGGAGCTGTTTTTT
TRBJ1-1 | many | . | TRBV30 | CAWTEGMNTEAFF | TGTGCCTGGACCGAGGGAATGAACACTGAAGCTTTCTTT
TRBJ2-2 | . | . | TRBV5-6 | CASSLGVNTGELFF | TGTGCCAGCAGCTTAGGGGTTAACACCGGGGAGCTGTTTTTT
TRBJ1-1 | many | . | TRBV19 | CASSLLPGQPNTEAFF | TGTGCCAGTAGTCTACTACCTGGACAGCCGAACACTGAAGCTTTCTTT
TRBJ2-7 | . | . | TRBV19 | CASSGAGAEYEQYF | TGTGCCAGTAGTGGGGCTGGAGCGGAATACGAGCAGTACTTC
TRBJ2-7 | many | . | TRBV14 | CASSGLNYEQYF | TGTGCCAGCTCGGGGCTAAACTACGAGCAGTACTTC
TRBJ2-7 | many | . | TRBV5-5 | CASSLAGGHSYEQYF | TGTGCCAGCAGCTTGGCCGGGGGTCACTCCTACGAGCAGTACTTC
TRBJ2-1 | few | . | TRBV19 | CASSIGGGPYNEQFF | TGTGCCAGTAGTATCGGTGGGGGGCCTTACAATGAGCAGTTCTTC
TRBJ2-1 | many | . | TRBV20-1 | CSARRLANYNEQFF | TGCAGTGCTAGGCGCCTAGCCAACTACAATGAGCAGTTCTTC
TRBJ2-7 | many | . | TRBV12-3/TRBV12-4 | CASSLSREQYF | TGTGCCAGCAGTTTAAGTCGCGAGCAGTACTTC
TRBJ2-1 | many | . | TRBV6-2/TRBV6-3 | CASSRESVGEQFF | TGTGCCAGCAGCCGCGAGTCGGTGGGTGAGCAGTTCTTC
TRBJ2-2 | many | . | TRBV7-3 | CASSLASGELFF | TGTGCCAGCAGCTTAGCTTCCGGGGAGCTGTTTTTT
TRBJ2-7 | many | TRBD2 | TRBV7-2 | CASSPIAGSSYEQYF | TGTGCCAGCAGTCCCATAGCGGGAAGTTCCTACGAGCAGTACTTC
TRBJ2-7 | few | . | TRBV4-3 | CASSQEISAGNSYEQYF | TGCGCCAGCAGCCAAGAAATTTCGGCGGGAAACTCCTACGAGCAGTACTTC